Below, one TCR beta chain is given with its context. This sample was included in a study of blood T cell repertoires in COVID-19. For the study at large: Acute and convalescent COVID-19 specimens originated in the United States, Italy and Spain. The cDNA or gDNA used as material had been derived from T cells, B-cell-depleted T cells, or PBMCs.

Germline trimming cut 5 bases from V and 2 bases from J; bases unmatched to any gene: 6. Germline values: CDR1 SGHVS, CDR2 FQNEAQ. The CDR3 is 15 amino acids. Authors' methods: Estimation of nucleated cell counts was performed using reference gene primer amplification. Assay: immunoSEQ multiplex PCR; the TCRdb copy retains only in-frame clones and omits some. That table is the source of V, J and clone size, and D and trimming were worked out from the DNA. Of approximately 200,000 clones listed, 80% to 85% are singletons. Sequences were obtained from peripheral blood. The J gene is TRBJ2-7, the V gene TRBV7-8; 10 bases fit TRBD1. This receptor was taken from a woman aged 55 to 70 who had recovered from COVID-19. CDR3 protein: CASSPGQGVTYEQYF. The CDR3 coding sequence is TGTGCCAGCAGCCCAGGACAGGGGGTTACCTACGAGCAGTACTTC.